The subject of this entry is one TCR beta chain. This receptor's antigen is unknown. Base qualities are missing; no much larger clone stands one base away. Peripheral blood CD8+ and CD4+ T cells from healthy donors, Susac syndrome patients and multiple sclerosis patients were profiled using high-throughput TCR beta sequencing. Multiple sclerosis controls were treatment-naive patients with stable or active relapsing-remitting disease fulfilling revised McDonald criteria. Bulk CD8+ and CD4+ T cells were purified magnetically by negative isolation, whereas CD8+ TEMRA cells were enriched by FACS. Blood was collected in EDTA tubes and processed within 24 hours, with PBMCs isolated through density gradient centrifugation. PBMCs destined for TCR sequencing were cryopreserved in liquid nitrogen and later thawed in a 37 °C water bath. Purity of sorted or isolated CD4+, CD8+ and CD8+ TEMRA cells was at least 90%.

The entry originates in a study of CD8 T cells in Susac syndrome (dated by TCRdb to the late 2010s). A note on the overall study: Repertoire sequencing was used to test whether CD8+ T cell activation and differentiation in Susac syndrome was antigen driven. The clonality of the CD8+ T cell repertoire was compared across about 12 healthy donors, around 14 Susac syndrome patients and under 17 multiple sclerosis patients. Overall results and qualifications from the work: The number of individuals in the TCR sequencing and HLA analysis was recognized as being relatively small.

RNA was extracted with the RNeasy kit and roughly 0.5 to 1 ug was reverse transcribed using random hexamers. TCR beta CDR3 regions were amplified with the immunoSEQ multiplex PCR assay covering 54 Vbeta and 13 Jbeta segments. PCR amplification bias was corrected using a synthetic template baseline for primer optimization and computational correction. Under the source paper's analysis protocol: Reads were annotated to V, D and J genes per IMGT and analyzed with immunoSEQ Analyzer, keeping only productive sequences. Clonality was calculated as one minus the Shannon entropy normalized by log2 of the number of productive unique sequences. For each patient and control, public and private clones were evaluated within the 100 most prevalent clones. A clone was defined as Susac-specific if it was absent from the healthy and MS cohorts, from about a thousand published viral clones and from other ImmuneACCESS disease sequences. Using fastp trimming at Q25 and MiXCR clonotype assembly, TCRdb reanalyzed the public sequencing data and kept in-frame beta chains. Each record represents a unique CDR3 protein, reported with the most common genes and DNA among its rows. TCRdb, rather than the study authors, made the V and J calls. This sample is represented by 100,000 to 150,000 distinct CDR3 sequences; roughly 80% of them were singletons. Roughly 0.5% of the sample is in the top ten clones.

In the germline V gene, CDR1 corresponds to MGHRA and CDR2 to YSYEKL. The V and J ends are trimmed by 3 bases and 6 bases, leaving 12 bases between them. Including cysteine and phenylalanine, the CDR3 has 14 amino acids. The read is trimmed to its CDR3 DNA, 42 bases read in frame from base 1. Sequenced sample: CD8+ T cells from PBMCs. The chain links TRBV4-1 with TRBJ1-5, with an unclear D gene assignment. This TCR was sampled from a human donor with multiple sclerosis. The DNA is as follows: TGCGCCAGCAGCCACCTCCTGATGGGTCAGCCCCAGCATTTT. It is translated as CASSHLLMGQPQHF.